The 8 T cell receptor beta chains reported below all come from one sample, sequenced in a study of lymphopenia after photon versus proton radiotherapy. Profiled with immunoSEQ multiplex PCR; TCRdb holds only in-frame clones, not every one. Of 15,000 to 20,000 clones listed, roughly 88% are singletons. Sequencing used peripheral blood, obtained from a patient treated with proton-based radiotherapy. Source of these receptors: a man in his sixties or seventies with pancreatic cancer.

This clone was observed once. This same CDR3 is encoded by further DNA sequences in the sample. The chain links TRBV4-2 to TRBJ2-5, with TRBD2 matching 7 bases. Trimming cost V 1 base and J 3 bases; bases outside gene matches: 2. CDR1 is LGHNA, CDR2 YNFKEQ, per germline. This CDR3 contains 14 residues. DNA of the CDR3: TGTGCCAGCAGCCAAGGGACTAGAAAAGAGACCCAGTACTTC. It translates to CASSQGTRKETQYF.

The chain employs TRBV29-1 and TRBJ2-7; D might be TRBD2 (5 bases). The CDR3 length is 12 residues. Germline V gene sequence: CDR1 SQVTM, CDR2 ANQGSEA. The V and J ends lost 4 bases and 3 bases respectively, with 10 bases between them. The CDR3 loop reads CSVVEGFYEQYF. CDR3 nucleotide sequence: TGCAGCGTTGTTGAGGGTTTCTACGAGCAGTACTTC.

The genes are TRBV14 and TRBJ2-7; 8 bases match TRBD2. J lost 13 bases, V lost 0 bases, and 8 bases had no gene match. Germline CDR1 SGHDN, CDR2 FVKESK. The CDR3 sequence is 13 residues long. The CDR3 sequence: CASSQDEASGPYF. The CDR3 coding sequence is TGTGCCAGCAGCCAAGATGAGGCTAGCGGGCCATACTTC.

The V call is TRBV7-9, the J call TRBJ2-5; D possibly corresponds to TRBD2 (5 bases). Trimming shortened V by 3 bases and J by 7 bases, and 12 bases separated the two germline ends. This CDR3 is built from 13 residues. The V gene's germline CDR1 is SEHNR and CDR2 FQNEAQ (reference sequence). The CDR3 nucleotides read TGTGCCAGCAGCTTCACTCGGGAAGGGACCCAGTACTTC. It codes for CASSFTREGTQYF.

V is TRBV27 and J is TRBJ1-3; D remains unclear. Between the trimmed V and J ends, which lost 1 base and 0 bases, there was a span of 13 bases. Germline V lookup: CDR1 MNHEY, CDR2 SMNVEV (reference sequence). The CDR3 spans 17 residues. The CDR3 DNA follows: TGTGCCAGCAGTTTATATTCTGTCGGCCTCTCTGGAAACACCATATATTTT. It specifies CASSLYSVGLSGNTIYF.

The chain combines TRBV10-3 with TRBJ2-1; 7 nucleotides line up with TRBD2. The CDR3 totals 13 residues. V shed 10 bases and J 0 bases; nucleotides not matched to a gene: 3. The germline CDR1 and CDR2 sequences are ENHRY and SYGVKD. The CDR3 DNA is TGTGCCACCCGCGGGAGCTCCTACAATGAGCAGTTCTTC. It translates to CATRGSSYNEQFF.

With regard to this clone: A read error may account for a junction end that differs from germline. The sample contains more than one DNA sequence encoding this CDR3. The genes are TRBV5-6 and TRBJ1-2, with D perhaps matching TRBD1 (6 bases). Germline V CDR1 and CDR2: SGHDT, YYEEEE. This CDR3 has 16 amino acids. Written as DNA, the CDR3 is TGCGCCAGCAGCGTTCTTGGACAGAGGGTATCGTATGGCTACACCTTC. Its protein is CASSVLGQRVSYGYTF.

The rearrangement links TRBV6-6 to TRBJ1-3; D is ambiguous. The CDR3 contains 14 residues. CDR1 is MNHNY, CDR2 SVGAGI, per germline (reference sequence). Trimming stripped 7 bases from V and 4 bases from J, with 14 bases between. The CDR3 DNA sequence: TGTGCCAGCACAGTCTCACCGCGGGGAAACACCATATATTTT. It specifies CASTVSPRGNTIYF.